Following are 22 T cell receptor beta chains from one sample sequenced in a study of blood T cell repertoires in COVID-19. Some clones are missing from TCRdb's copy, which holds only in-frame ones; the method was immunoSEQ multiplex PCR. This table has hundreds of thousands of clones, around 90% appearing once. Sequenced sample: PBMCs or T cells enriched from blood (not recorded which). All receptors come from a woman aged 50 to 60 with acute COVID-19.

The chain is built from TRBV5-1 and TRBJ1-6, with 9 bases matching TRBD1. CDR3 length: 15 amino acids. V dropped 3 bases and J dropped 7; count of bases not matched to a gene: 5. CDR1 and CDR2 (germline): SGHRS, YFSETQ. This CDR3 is CASSSGQGLNSPLHF. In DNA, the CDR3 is TGCGCCAGCAGCTCCGGACAGGGGCTCAATTCACCCCTCCACTTT.

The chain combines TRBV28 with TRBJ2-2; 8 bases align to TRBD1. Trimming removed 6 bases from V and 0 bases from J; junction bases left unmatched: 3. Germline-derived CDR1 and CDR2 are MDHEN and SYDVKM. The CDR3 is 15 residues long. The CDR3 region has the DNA TGTGCCAGCAGACCGGGACAGGCGAACACCGGGGAGCTGTTTTTT. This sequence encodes CASRPGQANTGELFF.

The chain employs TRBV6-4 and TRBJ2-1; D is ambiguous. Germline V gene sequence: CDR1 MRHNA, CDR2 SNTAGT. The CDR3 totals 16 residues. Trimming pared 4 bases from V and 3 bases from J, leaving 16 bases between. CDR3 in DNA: TGTGCCAGCAGTGTTCTCTTCGGGTCGGACTACAATGAGCAGTTCTTC. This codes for CASSVLFGSDYNEQFF.

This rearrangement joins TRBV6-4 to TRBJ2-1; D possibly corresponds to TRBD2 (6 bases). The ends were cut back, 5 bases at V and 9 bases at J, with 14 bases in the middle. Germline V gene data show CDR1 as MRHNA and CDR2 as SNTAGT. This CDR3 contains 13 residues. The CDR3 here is CASSSRDSSEQFF. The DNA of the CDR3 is TGTGCCAGCAGTTCCCGGGACTCAAGTGAGCAGTTCTTC.

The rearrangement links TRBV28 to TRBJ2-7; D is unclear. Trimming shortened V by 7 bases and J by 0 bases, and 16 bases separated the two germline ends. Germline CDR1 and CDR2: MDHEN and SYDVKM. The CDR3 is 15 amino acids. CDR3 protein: CASNPTWAPSYEQYF. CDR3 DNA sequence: TGTGCCAGCAATCCAACATGGGCCCCCTCCTACGAGCAGTACTTC.

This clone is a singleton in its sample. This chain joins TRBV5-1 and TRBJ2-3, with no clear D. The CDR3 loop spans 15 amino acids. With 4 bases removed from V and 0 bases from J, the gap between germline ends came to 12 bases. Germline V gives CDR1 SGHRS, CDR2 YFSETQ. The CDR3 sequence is CASSESPSSTDTQYF. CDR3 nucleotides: TGCGCCAGCAGCGAGTCCCCCTCTAGCACAGATACGCAGTATTTT.

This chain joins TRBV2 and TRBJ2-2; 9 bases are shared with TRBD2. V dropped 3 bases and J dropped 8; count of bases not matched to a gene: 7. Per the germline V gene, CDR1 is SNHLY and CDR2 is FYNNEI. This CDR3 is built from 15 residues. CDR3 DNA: TGTGCCAGCAGTGAGAGCGGGGGGCACCGGGGGGAGCTGTTTTTT. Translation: CASSESGGHRGELFF.

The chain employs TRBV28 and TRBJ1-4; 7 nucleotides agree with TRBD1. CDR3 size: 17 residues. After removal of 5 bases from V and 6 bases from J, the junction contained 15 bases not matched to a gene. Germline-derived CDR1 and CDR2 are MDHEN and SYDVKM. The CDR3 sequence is CASSRGVLTGQDEKLFF. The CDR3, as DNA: TGTGCCAGCAGTAGGGGGGTCCTGACAGGGCAAGATGAAAAACTGTTTTTT. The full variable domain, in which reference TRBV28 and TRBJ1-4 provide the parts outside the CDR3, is DVKVTQSSRYLVKRTGEKVFLECVQDMDHENMFWYRQDPGLGLRLIYFSYDVKMKEKGDIPEGYSVSREKKERFSLILESASTNQTSMYLCASSRGVLTGQDEKLFFGSGTQLSVL.

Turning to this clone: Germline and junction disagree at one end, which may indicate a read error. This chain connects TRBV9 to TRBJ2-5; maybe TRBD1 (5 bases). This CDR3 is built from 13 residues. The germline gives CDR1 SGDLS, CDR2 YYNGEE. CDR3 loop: CASSPLGQGTQYF. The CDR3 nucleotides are TGTGCCAGCAGCCCCTTGGGGCAAGGGACCCAGTACTTC.

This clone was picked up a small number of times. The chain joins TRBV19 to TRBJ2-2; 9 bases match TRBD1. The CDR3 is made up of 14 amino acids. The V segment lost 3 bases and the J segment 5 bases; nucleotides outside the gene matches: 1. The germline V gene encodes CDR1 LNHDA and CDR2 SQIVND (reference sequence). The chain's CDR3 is CASSIGQGTGELFF. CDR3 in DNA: TGTGCCAGTAGTATTGGACAGGGGACCGGGGAGCTGTTTTTT. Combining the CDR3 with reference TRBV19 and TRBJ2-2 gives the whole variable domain DGGITQSPKYLFRKEGQNVTLSCEQNLNHDAMYWYRQDPGQGLRLIYYSQIVNDFQKGDIAEGYSVSREKKESFPLTVTSAQKNPTAFYLCASSIGQGTGELFFGEGSRLTVL.

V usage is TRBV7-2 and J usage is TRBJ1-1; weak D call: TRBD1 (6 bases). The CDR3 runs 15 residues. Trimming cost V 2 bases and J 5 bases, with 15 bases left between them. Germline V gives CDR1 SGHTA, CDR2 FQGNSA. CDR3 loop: CASSLYLVGGTEAFF. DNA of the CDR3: TGTGCCAGCAGCTTATATTTGGTAGGGGGAACTGAAGCTTTCTTT.

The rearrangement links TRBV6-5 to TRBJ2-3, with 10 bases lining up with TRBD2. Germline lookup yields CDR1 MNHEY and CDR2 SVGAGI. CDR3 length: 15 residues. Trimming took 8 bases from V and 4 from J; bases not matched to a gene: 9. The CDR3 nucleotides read TGTGCCAGCTCCATGGGGGGACTAGCGTCAGATACGCAGTATTTT. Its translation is CASSMGGLASDTQYF.

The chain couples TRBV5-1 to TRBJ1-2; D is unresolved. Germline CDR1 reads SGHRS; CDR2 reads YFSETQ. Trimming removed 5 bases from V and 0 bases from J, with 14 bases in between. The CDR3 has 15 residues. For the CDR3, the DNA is TGCGCCAGCAGTGAGTCAGGATATTCTAACTATGGCTACACCTTC. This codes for CASSESGYSNYGYTF.

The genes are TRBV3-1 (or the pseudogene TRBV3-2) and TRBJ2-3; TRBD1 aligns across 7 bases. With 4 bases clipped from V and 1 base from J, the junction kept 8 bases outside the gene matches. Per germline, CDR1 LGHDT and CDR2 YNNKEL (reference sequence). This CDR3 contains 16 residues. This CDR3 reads CASSRFDRDRTDTQYF. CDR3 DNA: TGTGCCAGCAGCCGCTTCGACAGGGACCGCACAGATACGCAGTATTTT.

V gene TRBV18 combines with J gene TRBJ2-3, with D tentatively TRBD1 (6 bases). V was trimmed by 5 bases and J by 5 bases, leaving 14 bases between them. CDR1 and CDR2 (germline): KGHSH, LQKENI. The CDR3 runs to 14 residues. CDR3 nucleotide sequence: TGTGCCAGCTCAATTGATCTACAGGGAGATACGCAGTATTTT. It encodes CASSIDLQGDTQYF. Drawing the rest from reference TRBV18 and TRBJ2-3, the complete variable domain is NAGVMQNPRHLVRRRGQEARLRCSPMKGHSHVYWYRQLPEEGLKFMVYLQKENIIDESGMPKERFSAEFPKEGPSILRIQQVVRGDSAAYFCASSIDLQGDTQYFGPGTRLTVL.

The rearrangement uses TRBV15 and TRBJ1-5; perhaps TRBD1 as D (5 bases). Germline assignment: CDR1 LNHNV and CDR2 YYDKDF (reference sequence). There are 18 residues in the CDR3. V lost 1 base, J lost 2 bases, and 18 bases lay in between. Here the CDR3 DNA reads TGTGCCACCAGCAGAGCCGGGGGGATCCCTTATGGCAATCAGCCCCAGCATTTT. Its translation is CATSRAGGIPYGNQPQHF.

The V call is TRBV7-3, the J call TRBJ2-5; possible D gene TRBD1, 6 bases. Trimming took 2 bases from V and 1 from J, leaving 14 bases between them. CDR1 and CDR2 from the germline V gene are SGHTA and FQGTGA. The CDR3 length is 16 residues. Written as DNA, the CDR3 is TGTGCCAGCAGCTTATATGGGGGCCCAGTCCAAGAGACCCAGTACTTC. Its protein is CASSLYGGPVQETQYF.

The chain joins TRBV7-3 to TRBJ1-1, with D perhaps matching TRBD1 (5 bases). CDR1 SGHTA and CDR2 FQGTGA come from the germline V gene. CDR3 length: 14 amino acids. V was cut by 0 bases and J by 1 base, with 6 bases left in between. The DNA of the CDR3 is TGTGCCAGCAGCTTAACGGGGCAGAACACTGAAGCTTTCTTT. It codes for CASSLTGQNTEAFF.

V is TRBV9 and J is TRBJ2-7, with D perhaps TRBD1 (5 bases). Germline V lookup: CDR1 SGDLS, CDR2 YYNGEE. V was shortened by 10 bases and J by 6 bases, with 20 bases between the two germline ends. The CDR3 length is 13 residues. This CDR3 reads CAGLQRDSGEQYF. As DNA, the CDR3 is TGTGCCGGTCTCCAGCGCGACAGTGGCGAGCAGTACTTC.

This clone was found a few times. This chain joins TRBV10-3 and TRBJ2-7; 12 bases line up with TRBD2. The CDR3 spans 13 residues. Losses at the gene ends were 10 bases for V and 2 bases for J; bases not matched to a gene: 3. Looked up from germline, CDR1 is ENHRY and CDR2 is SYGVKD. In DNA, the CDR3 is TGTGCCACCGGACTAGCGGGAACCTACGAGCAGTACTTC. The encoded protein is CATGLAGTYEQYF.

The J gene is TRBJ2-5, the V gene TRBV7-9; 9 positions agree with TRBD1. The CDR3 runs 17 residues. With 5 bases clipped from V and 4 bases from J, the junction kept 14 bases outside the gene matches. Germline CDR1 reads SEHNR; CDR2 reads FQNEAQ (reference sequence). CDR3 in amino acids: CASSKHLGQGKPETQYF. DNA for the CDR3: TGTGCCAGCAGCAAACATCTCGGACAGGGGAAACCAGAGACCCAGTACTTC.

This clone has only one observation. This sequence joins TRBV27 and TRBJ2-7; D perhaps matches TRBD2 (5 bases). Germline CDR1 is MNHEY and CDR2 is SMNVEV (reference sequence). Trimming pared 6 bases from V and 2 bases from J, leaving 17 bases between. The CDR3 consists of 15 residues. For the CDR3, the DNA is TGTGCCAGCAGCCGGCCCGGCGGGTTAGCCTACGAGCAGTACTTC. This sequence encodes CASSRPGGLAYEQYF.